This TCR beta chain comes out of a study of cytomegalovirus exposure and HLA in healthy donors. In the PCR, 60 Vbeta and 13 Jbeta primers were used. Assay: immunoSEQ multiplex PCR; the TCRdb copy retains only in-frame clones and omits some. This sample has around 150,000 clones, with roughly 75% found just once. Germline values: CDR1 ENHRY, CDR2 SYGVKD. The CDR3 sequence is 13 residues long. Trimming pared 10 bases from V and 5 bases from J, leaving 17 bases between. This cohort consisted of healthy bone marrow donors. The receptor comes from a man between 25 and 39 years old in good health and CMV-seronegative. Sample: PBMCs. The chain uses TRBV10-3 and TRBJ2-5; D call uncertain. The CDR3 loop is CATNGGRMETQYF. For the CDR3, the DNA is TGTGCCACCAATGGCGGCCGGATGGAGACCCAGTACTTC.